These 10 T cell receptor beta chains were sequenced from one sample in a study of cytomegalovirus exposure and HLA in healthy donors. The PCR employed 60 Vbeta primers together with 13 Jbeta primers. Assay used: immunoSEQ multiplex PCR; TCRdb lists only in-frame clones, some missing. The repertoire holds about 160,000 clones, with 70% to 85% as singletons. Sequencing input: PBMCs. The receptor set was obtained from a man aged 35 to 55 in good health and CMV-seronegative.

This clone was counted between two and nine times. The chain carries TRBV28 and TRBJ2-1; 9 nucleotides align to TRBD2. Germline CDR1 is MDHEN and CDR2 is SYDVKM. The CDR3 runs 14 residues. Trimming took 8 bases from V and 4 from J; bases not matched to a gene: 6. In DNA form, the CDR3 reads TGTGCCAGCCAAGCGGGAGGTTCTTACAATGAGCAGTTCTTC. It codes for CASQAGGSYNEQFF.

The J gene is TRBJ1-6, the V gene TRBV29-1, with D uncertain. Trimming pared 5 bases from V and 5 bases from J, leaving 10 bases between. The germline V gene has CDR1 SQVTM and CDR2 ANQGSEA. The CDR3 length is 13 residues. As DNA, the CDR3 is TGCAGCGTTCGACCGGAGAATAATTCACCCCTCCACTTT. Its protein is CSVRPENNSPLHF.

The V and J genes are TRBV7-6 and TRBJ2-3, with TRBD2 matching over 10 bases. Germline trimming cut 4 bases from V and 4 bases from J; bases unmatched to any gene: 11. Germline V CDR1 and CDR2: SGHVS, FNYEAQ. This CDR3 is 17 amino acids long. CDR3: CASSWRGASGSPDTQYF. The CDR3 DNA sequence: TGTGCCAGCAGCTGGCGGGGAGCTAGCGGGAGTCCAGATACGCAGTATTTT.

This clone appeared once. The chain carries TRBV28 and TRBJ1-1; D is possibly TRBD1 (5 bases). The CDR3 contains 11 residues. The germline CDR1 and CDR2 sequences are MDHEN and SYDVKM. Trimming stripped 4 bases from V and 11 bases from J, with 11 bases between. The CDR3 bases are TGTGCCAGCAGTTCTACAGGCTGGGCTTTCTTT. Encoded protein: CASSSTGWAFF.

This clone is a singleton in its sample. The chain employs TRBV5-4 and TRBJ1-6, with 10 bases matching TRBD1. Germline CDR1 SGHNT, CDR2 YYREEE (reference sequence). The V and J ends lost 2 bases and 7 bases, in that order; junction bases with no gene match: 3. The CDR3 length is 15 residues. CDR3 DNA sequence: TGTGCCAGCAGCTTCGGGGACAGGGGAAATTCACCCCTCCACTTT. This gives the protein CASSFGDRGNSPLHF.

CDR3 amino acids: CASSAGGRVTEAFF. In DNA, the CDR3 is TGTGCCAGCAGCGCAGGGGGGAGAGTCACTGAAGCTTTCTTT. The V gene is TRBV7-2, the J gene TRBJ1-1; 7 nucleotides line up with TRBD1. With 5 bases clipped from V and 4 bases from J, the junction kept 7 bases outside the gene matches. This CDR3 is 14 amino acids long. CDR1 is SGHTA, CDR2 FQGNSA, per germline.

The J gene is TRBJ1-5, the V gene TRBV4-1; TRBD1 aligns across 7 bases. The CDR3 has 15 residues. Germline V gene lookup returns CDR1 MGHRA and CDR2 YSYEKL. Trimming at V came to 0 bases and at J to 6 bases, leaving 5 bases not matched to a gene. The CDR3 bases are TGCGCCAGCAGCCAAGATCCGACAGGGTTTCAGCCCCAGCATTTT. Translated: CASSQDPTGFQPQHF.

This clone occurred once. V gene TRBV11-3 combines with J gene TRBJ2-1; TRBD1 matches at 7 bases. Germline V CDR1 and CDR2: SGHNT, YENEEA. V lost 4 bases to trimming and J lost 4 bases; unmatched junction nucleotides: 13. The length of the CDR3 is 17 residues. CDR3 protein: CASSSGDTGAFYNEQFF. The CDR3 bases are TGTGCCAGCAGCTCCGGGGACACAGGGGCCTTTTACAATGAGCAGTTCTTC. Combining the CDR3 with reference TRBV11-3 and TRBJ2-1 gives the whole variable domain EAGVVQSPRYKIIEKKQPVAFWCNPISGHNTLYWYLQNLGQGPELLIRYENEEAVDDSQLPKDRFSAERLKGVDSTLKIQPAELGDSAVYLCASSSGDTGAFYNEQFFGPGTRLTVL.

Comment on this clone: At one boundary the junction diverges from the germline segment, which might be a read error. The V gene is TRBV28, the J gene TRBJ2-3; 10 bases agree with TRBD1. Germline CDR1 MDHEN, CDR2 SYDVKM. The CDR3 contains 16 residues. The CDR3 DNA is TGTGCCAGCAGTTTATCTTCTGCAATCGATCAGGGACAGGGGTTTTTT. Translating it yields CASSLSSAIDQGQGFF. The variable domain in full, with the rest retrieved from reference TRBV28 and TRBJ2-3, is DVKVTQSSRYLVKRTGEKVFLECVQDMDHENMFWYRQDPGLGLRLIYFSYDVKMKEKGDIPEGYSVSREKKERFSLILESASTNQTSMYLCASSLSSAIDQGQGFFGPGTRLTVL.

The CDR3, as DNA: TGTGCCAGCAGCTCGAGCGGGAGGGCCAGAGATACGCAGTATTTT. It translates to CASSSSGRARDTQYF. The chain couples TRBV9 to TRBJ2-3, with 10 positions matching TRBD2. The CDR3 consists of 15 residues. J gave up 5 bases and V 4 bases, and 7 bases lay outside the gene matches. Germline CDR1 is SGDLS and CDR2 is YYNGEE.